This section outlines one T cell receptor (beta chain) sequence together with its context. These data originate in a study of blood T cell repertoires in COVID-19. Study-level background: Spain, Italy and the United States supplied samples that represented acute and convalescent COVID-19. In each case, the material was cDNA or gDNA derived from T cells, B-cell-depleted T cells, or PBMCs.

Study processing details: How many nucleated cells were present was estimated from reference gene primer amplification. Only in-frame clones appear in the TCRdb table, and some are missing; sequencing was by immunoSEQ multiplex PCR. V and J calls plus clone size are reproduced from that table; the DNA served to infer D and trimming. Of about 120,000 clones in the sample, approximately 89% were seen once. The junction had 8 bases not matched to a gene; V was cut back by 3 bases and J by 5 bases. The CDR3 covers 15 residues. Germline loops: CDR1 SGHRS, CDR2 YFSETQ. This clonotype originated in a middle-aged man with acute or convalescent COVID-19. The sequenced sample was peripheral blood. The chain is built from TRBV5-1 and TRBJ2-3, with 8 bases identical to TRBD1. This CDR3 is CASSSGQGIGDTQYF. CDR3 in DNA: TGCGCCAGCAGCTCCGGACAGGGCATTGGAGATACGCAGTATTTT.